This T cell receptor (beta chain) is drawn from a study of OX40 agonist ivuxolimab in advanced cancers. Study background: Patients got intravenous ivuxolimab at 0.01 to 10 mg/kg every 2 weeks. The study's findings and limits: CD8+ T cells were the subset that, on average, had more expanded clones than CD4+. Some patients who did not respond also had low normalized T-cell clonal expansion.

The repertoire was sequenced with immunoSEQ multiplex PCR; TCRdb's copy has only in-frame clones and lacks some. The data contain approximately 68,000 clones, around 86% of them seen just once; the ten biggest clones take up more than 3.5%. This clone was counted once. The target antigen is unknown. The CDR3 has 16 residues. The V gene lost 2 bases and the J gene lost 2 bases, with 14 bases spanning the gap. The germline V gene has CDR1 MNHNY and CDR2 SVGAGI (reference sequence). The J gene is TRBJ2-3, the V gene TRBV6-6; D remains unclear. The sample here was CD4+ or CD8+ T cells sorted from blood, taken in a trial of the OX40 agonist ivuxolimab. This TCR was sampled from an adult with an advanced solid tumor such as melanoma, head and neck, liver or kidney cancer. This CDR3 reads CASSYPDYSPTDTQYF. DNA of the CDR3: TGTGCCAGCAGTTACCCCGATTATTCCCCCACAGATACGCAGTATTTT.